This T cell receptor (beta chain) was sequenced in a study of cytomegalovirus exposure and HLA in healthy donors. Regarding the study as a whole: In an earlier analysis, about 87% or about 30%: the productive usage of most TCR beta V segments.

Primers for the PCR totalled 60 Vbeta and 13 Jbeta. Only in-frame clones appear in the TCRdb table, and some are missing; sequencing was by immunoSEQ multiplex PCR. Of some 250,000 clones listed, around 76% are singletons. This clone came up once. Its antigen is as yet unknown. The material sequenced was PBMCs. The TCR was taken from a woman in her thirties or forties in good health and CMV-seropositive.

The CDR3 loop reads CASSGDRFSYTF. The CDR3 DNA sequence: TGTGCCAGCAGCGGGGACAGGTTCTCCTACACCTTC. V usage is TRBV7-8 and J usage is TRBJ1-2; 8 bases are shared with TRBD1. This CDR3 has 12 residues. Germline V CDR1 and CDR2: SGHVS, FQNEAQ. Trimming cost V 5 bases and J 10 bases; bases outside gene matches: 6.